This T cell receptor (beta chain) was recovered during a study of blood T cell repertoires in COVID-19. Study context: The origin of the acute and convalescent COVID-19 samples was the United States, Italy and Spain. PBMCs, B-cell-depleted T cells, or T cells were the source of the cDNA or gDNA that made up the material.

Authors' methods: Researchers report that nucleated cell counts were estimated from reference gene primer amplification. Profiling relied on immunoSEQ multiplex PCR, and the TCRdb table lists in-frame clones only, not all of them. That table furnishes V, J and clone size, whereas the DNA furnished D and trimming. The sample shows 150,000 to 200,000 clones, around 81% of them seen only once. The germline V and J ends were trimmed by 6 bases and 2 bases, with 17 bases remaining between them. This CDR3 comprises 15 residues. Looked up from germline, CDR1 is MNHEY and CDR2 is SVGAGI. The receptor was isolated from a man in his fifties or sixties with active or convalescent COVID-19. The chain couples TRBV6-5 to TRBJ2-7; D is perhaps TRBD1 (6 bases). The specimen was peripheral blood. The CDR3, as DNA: TGTGCCAGCAGCCAAGCCCGATGGGGGCCCTACGAGCAGTACTTC. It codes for CASSQARWGPYEQYF.